Shown below are 5 T cell receptor beta chains from a single sample sequenced in a study of T cell changes during pregnancy in multiple sclerosis (dated by TCRdb to the late 2010s). Receptor libraries were prepared by the immunoSEQ multiplex PCR assay. TCRdb's version of the immuneACCESS table is confined to in-frame rearrangements and falls short of the full clone set. An unresolved V gene accounts for under half of the shortfall where checked; the remainder is of unknown origin. This sample gives some 120,000 clones in total; roughly 92% of them show up just once. Approximately 6.3% of the sample lies in the top ten. The sample in question was peripheral blood, obtained before pregnancy. The source of these receptors is a female donor with multiple sclerosis, enrolled in a pregnancy study.

CDR3 nucleotide sequence: TGTGCCAGCAGCCTTCAGCGGGAGGGCCTCAACAATGAGCAGTTCTTC. It translates to CASSLQREGLNNEQFF. This chain joins TRBV4-2 and TRBJ2-1; TRBD2 agrees at 10 bases. Looked up from germline, CDR1 is LGHNA and CDR2 is YNFKEQ. CDR3 length: 16 amino acids. V trimming: 4 bases; J trimming: 5 bases; junction bases outside the gene matches: 8.

CDR3 residues: CATSRDSINQPQHF. Here the CDR3 DNA reads TGTGCCACCAGCAGGGACAGCATCAATCAGCCCCAGCATTTT. The chain employs TRBV15 and TRBJ1-5; the D gene is possibly TRBD1 (6 bases). Germline V lookup: CDR1 LNHNV, CDR2 YYDKDF (reference sequence). The germline V and J ends were trimmed by 3 bases and 3 bases, with 9 bases remaining between them. The CDR3 contains 14 residues.

The V and J genes are TRBV13 and TRBJ1-4; D ambiguous. There are 13 residues in the CDR3. V lost 2 bases to trimming and J lost 8 bases, with 9 bases between them. CDR1 PRHDT and CDR2 FYEKMQ come from the germline V gene (reference sequence). The CDR3 nucleotides read TGTGCCAGCAGCTTACGGGAACGGGAAAAACTGTTTTTT. Its protein is CASSLREREKLFF.

The chain joins TRBV10-2 to TRBJ2-3; 8 positions match TRBD2. After removal of 6 bases from V and 7 bases from J, the junction contained 24 bases not matched to a gene. The CDR3 has 19 residues. Germline loops: CDR1 WSHSY, CDR2 SAAADI. The CDR3 nucleotides read TGCGCCAGCAGACTTCTATCCCCTTGGCGGGAGGAAGAGGGAAATACGCAGTATTTT. Its protein is CASRLLSPWREEEGNTQYF.

This rearrangement joins TRBV9 to TRBJ2-1; TRBD2 aligns across 7 bases. The CDR3 contains 16 residues. V was clipped by 0 bases and J by 0 bases; unmatched bases: 3. Germline assignment: CDR1 SGDLS and CDR2 YYNGEE. CDR3 nucleotides: TGTGCCAGCAGCGTAGTGAGCGGGGACTCCTACAATGAGCAGTTCTTC. Translated, it gives CASSVVSGDSYNEQFF.